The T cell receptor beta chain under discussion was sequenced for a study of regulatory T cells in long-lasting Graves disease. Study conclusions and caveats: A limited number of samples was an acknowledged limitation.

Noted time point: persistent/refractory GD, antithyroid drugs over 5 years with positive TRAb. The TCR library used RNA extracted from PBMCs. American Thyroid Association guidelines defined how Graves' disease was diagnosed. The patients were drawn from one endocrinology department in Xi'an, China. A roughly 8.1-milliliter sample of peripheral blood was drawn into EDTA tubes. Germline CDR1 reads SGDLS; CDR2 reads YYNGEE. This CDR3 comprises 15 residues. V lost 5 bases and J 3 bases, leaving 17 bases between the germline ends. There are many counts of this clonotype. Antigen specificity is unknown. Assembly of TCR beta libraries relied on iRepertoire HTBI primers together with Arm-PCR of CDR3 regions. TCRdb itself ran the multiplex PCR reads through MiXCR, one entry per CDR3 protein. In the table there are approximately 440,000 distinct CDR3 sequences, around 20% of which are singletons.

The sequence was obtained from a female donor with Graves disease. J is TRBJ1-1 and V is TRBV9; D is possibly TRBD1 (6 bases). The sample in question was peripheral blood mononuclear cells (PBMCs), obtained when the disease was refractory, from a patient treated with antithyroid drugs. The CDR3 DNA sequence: TGTGCCAGCAGTGGAACCGGGACAAGGGACACTGAAGCTTTCTTT. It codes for CASSGTGTRDTEAFF.